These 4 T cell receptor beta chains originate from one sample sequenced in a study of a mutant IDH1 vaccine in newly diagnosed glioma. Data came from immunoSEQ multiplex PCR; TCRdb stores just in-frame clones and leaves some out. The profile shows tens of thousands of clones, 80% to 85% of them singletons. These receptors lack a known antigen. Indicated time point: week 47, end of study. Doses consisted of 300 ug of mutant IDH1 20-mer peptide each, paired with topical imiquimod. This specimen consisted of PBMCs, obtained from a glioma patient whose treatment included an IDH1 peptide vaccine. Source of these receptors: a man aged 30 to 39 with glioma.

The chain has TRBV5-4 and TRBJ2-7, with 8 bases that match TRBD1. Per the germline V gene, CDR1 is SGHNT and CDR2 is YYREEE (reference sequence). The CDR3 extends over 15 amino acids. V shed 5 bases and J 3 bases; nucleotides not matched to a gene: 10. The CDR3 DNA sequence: TGTGCCAGCAGTTACGGACAGGGACTTTTCTACGAGCAGTACTTC. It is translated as CASSYGQGLFYEQYF.

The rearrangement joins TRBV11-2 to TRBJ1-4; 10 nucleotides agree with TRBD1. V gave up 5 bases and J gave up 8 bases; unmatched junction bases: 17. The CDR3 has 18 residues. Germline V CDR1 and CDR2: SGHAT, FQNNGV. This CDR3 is CASSRRTSRQGASEKLFF. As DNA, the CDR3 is TGTGCCAGCAGCCGAAGAACCTCTCGACAGGGGGCGTCGGAAAAACTGTTTTTT. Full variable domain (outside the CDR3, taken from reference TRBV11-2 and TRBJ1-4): EAGVAQSPRYKIIEKRQSVAFWCNPISGHATLYWYQQILGQGPKLLIQFQNNGVVDDSQLPKDRFSAERLKGVDSTLKIQPAKLEDSAVYLCASSRRTSRQGASEKLFFGSGTQLSVL.

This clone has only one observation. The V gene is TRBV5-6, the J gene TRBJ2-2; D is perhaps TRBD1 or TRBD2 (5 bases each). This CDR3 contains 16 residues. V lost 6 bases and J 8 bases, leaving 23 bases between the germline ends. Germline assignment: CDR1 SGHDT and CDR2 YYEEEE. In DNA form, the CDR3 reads TGTGCCAGCATCAAAGCCGGGACGGCGTTTGGAGGGGAGCTGTTTTTT. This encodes CASIKAGTAFGGELFF.

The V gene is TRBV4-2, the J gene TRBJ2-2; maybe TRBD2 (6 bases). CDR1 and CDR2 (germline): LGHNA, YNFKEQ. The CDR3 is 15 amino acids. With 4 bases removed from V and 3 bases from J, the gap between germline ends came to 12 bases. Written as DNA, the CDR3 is TGTGCCAGCAGCCCGGGGGAGTCTCACACCGGGGAGCTGTTTTTT. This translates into CASSPGESHTGELFF.